The 5 T cell receptor beta chains below all came from one sample that was sequenced in a study of shared clonotypes between healthy human individuals. TCRdb's table, derived via immunoSEQ multiplex PCR, lists solely in-frame clones and lacks some. The sample contains under 600,000 clones, about three quarters of which appear only once. The material sequenced was PBMCs. Receptors were obtained from a woman in her forties in good health. Some clones in this sample may be carry-over from other donors' samples.

The chain joins TRBV6-1 to TRBJ1-5; 8 bases map to TRBD1. The CDR3 is 14 residues long. The germline V gene has CDR1 MNHNS and CDR2 SASEGT. With V trimmed by 3 bases and J by 6 bases, 4 bases remained unmatched. CDR3 nucleotides: TGTGCCAGCAGTGATCAGGGGGCAGGTCAGCCCCAGCATTTT. Translating it yields CASSDQGAGQPQHF.

The chain has TRBV7-9 and TRBJ2-7, with a possible D match to TRBD2 (6 bases). The germline V and J ends were trimmed by 3 bases and 3 bases, with 12 bases remaining between them. The germline CDR1 and CDR2 sequences are SEHNR and FQNEAQ (reference sequence). The CDR3 length is 14 residues. The CDR3 nucleotides read TGTGCCAGCAGCTTCCACGGGAGAGACTACGAGCAGTACTTC. Translating it yields CASSFHGRDYEQYF.

This chain uses TRBV19 with TRBJ2-1; 10 nucleotides align to TRBD2. This CDR3 region has 14 residues. Germline CDR1 is LNHDA and CDR2 is SQIVND (reference sequence). The trim removed 5 bases at V and 5 bases at J, leaving 3 bases unmatched. The CDR3 DNA is TGTGCCAGTAGTCCTAGCGGGAGCCACAATGAGCAGTTCTTC. It specifies CASSPSGSHNEQFF.

V is TRBV4-1 and J is TRBJ1-1; possibly TRBD1 for D (5 bases). The CDR3 totals 17 residues. Trimming left V 2 bases short and J 0 bases short, with 16 bases between. Looked up from germline, CDR1 is MGHRA and CDR2 is YSYEKL. The CDR3 DNA follows: TGCGCCAGCAGCCAAAAGGGCGCCGGGGCTATGAACACTGAAGCTTTCTTT. Amino acid sequence: CASSQKGAGAMNTEAFF.

The rearrangement uses TRBV28 and TRBJ1-1; no reliable D call. CDR3 length: 13 amino acids. Germline V gene lookup returns CDR1 MDHEN and CDR2 SYDVKM. V gave up 7 bases and J gave up 1 base, with 10 bases separating them. CDR3 in amino acids: CASKKWGNTEAFF. For the CDR3, the DNA is TGTGCCAGCAAGAAGTGGGGGAACACTGAAGCTTTCTTT.